A selection of T cell receptor beta chains follows, all from one sample in a study of a mutant IDH1 vaccine in newly diagnosed glioma. Sequenced by immunoSEQ multiplex PCR; TCRdb stores in-frame clones only, minus some. The sample consists of 50,000 to 75,000 clones, more than 85% of them appearing once. The material was PBMCs, obtained from a glioma patient treated with radiotherapy, temozolomide or both. Every receptor here comes from a man aged 50 or older with glioma. Both conserved end residues are part of each CDR3. A D gene is named only where the DNA matches it firmly. A row's size may be missing; if present it is once, few, many or a size class.

j_gene | abundance | v_gene | len | d_gene | CDR3nt | CDR3aa
TRBJ2-7 | - | TRBV2 | 15 | TRBD2 | TGTGCCAGCAGTGACAGCGGGGGCCCCTCCTACGAGCAGTACTTC | CASSDSGGPSYEQYF
TRBJ1-2 | - | TRBV7-2 | 19 | TRBD1 | TGTGCCAGCAGCAGGAATTCCGGGACAGGGGCGATGAAGGGCTATGGCTACACCTTC | CASSRNSGTGAMKGYGYTF
TRBJ1-6 | - | TRBV27 | 20 | TRBD1 | TGTGCCAGCAGTTTATCCCCACAAACCGGGACAGGGTCCTATAATTCACCCCTCCACTTT | CASSLSPQTGTGSYNSPLHF
TRBJ2-7 | - | TRBV30 | 12 | TRBD1 | TGTGCCTGGAGTCCAGGGGGAAGCGAGCAGTACTTC | CAWSPGGSEQYF
TRBJ2-1 | - | TRBV7-9 | 12 | - | TGTGCCAGCAGGCTAGGGGACGGTGAGCAGTTCTTC | CASRLGDGEQFF
TRBJ2-7 | - | TRBV4-3 | 13 | - | TGCGCCAGCAGCCACGGGGGCGTGGGAGAGCAGTACTTC | CASSHGGVGEQYF
TRBJ2-1 | - | TRBV5-4 | 15 | TRBD2 | TGTGCCAGCAGCTTAGCGGGACCCTCCTTTAGGGAGCAGTTCTTC | CASSLAGPSFREQFF
TRBJ2-3 | once | TRBV27 | 18 | TRBD2 | TGTGCCAGCAGTCTTAGGACTAGCGGGACTTCTAGCACAGATACGCAGTATTTT | CASSLRTSGTSSTDTQYF
TRBJ1-1 | - | TRBV19 | 18 | TRBD1 | TGTGCCAGTAGTCCAAGGGGGGGGACAGGAGAGATGAACACTGAAGCTTTCTTT | CASSPRGGTGEMNTEAFF
TRBJ1-2 | once | TRBV9 | 15 | - | TGTGCCAGCAGCGTAGAAGACAGATTTAACTATGGCTACACCTTC | CASSVEDRFNYGYTF
TRBJ2-5 | - | TRBV15 | 17 | - | TGTGCCACCAGCAGAGATGGTCGGGCCGGCCCTCAAGAGACCCAGTACTTC | CATSRDGRAGPQETQYF
TRBJ1-5 | few | TRBV10-3 | 13 | - | TGTGCCATCAGTAAGGACAGCGGACAGCCCCAGCATTTT | CAISKDSGQPQHF
TRBJ2-2 | - | TRBV2 | 13 | - | TGTGCCAGCGGAAGGGATTTCGCCGGGGAGCTGTTTTTT | CASGRDFAGELFF
TRBJ2-5 | - | TRBV28 | 14 | - | TGTGCCAGCAGCTTTCCCGGGTCTCAAGAGACCCAGTACTTC | CASSFPGSQETQYF
TRBJ2-2 | - | TRBV30 | 17 | - | TGTGCCTCCCAGACCGGGTTCGGGCGGGTAGCGACCGGGGAGCTGTTTTTT | CASQTGFGRVATGELFF
TRBJ2-3 | - | TRBV18 | 17 | TRBD2 | TGTGCCAGCTCACCGACGGGACTAGCGGTTCTCACAGATACGCAGTATTTT | CASSPTGLAVLTDTQYF
TRBJ2-5 | once | TRBV13 | 11 | - | TGTGCCAGCAGCAAAGAGGAGACCCAGTACTTC | CASSKEETQYF
TRBJ1-2 | once | TRBV11-2 | 15 | - | TGTGCCAGCAGCTTAGTTTACAGGAATAACTATGGCTACACCTTC | CASSLVYRNNYGYTF
TRBJ2-7 | - | TRBV29-1 | 16 | - | TGCAGCGTTCAGGGCTTGTTGGGCCCGCTTTCCTACGAGCAGTACTTC | CSVQGLLGPLSYEQYF
TRBJ1-4 | - | TRBV18 | 14 | - | TGTGCCAGCTCACCACAAGCGATCTATGAAAAACTGTTTTTT | CASSPQAIYEKLFF
TRBJ2-7 | once | TRBV10-3 | 14 | TRBD1 | TGTGCCACCTCAGGGACAGGGTTGTCCTACGAGCAGTACTTC | CATSGTGLSYEQYF
TRBJ1-1 | - | TRBV6-5 | 16 | - | TGTGCCAGCAGTTATACTGGACGTATAGGGGACACTGAAGCTTTCTTT | CASSYTGRIGDTEAFF
TRBJ2-1 | - | TRBV12-5 | 18 | TRBD2 | TGTGCTAGTGGTTTGGGACTAGCGGGAGGGCCGGGACGGAATGAGCAGTTCTTC | CASGLGLAGGPGRNEQFF
TRBJ1-1 | - | TRBV2 | 15 | TRBD1 | TGTGCCAGCAGTGATTTTCACAGGGGTGGTACTGAAGCTTTCTTT | CASSDFHRGGTEAFF
TRBJ2-7 | - | TRBV27 | 13 | - | TGTGCCAGCAGTCTCAGTCTCTCCTACGAGCAGTACTTC | CASSLSLSYEQYF
TRBJ1-6 | - | TRBV27 | 17 | - | TGTGCCAGCAGCCCCAGGGAGCCAGGGAGACGCGATTCACCCCTCCACTTT | CASSPREPGRRDSPLHF
TRBJ2-1 | - | TRBV29-1 | 8 | - | TGCAGCGTTGCTGAGCAGTTCTTC | CSVAEQFF